Given below is one T cell receptor (beta chain) in context. The sample is drawn from a study of control samples from healthy donors and cancer patients. Some clones are missing from TCRdb's copy, which holds only in-frame ones; the method was immunoSEQ multiplex PCR. The sample holds some 150,000 clones; approximately 94% are singletons and the top ten take about 15%. The clonotype was recovered from a man aged 55 to 69 with colorectal cancer. Material for sequencing was PBMCs.

CDR3 nucleotide sequence: TGTGCCAGCAGGACAGGGGGTGAGGGCTACACCTTC. Residues: CASRTGGEGYTF. The chain links TRBV2 to TRBJ1-2; TRBD1 aligns across 9 bases. This CDR3 contains 12 residues. CDR1 is SNHLY and CDR2 is FYNNEI in the germline V gene. Unmatched junction bases numbered 4, after V lost 6 bases and J lost 8 bases.